A selection of T cell receptor beta chains follows, all from one sample in a study of CD8+CD57+ T cells in acquired aplastic anemia. TCRdb reprocessed the reads with MiXCR, giving one entry per CDR3 protein. The sample includes 110,000 or so distinct CDR3 sequences, roughly 50% of them seen just once. The sequenced sample was sorted CD4+, CD8+, or CD8+CD57+ T cells (not recorded which) from PBMCs. Source of these receptors: a human donor in good health, serving as a control. Both conserved end residues are part of each CDR3. The D gene is left open where the match is weak. Some rows have no size entry. The others give once, few or many, or a class for an expanded clone.

j_call: TRBJ2-1
d_call: -
v_call: TRBV19
clone_size: -
cdr3_nt: TGTGCCAGTAGTATGTGGGCCGACGGTTCCCGCGGTGAGCAGTTCTTC
cdr3_aa: CASSMWADGSRGEQFF

j_call: TRBJ2-3
d_call: TRBD2
v_call: TRBV9
clone_size: -
cdr3_nt: TGTGCCAGCAGCGTAGAAAGCGGGAGGGCCGTAGATACGCAGTATTTT
cdr3_aa: CASSVESGRAVDTQYF

j_call: TRBJ1-2
d_call: TRBD1
v_call: TRBV29-1
clone_size: -
cdr3_nt: TGCAGCGTTGAGATGGGACAGATATCCAAAGGCTACACCTTC
cdr3_aa: CSVEMGQISKGYTF

j_call: TRBJ2-1
d_call: TRBD1
v_call: TRBV20-1
clone_size: many
cdr3_nt: TGCAGTGCTAGATGGACAGGGATGAACAATGAGCAGTTCTTC
cdr3_aa: CSARWTGMNNEQFF

j_call: TRBJ2-5
d_call: -
v_call: TRBV15
clone_size: -
cdr3_nt: TGTGCCACCAGCAGAGAGCTCCCGGGACGCGACGGGGGGACCCAGTACTTC
cdr3_aa: CATSRELPGRDGGTQYF

j_call: TRBJ1-1
d_call: TRBD1
v_call: TRBV27
clone_size: many
cdr3_nt: TGTGCCAGCAGTTCTGGACAGGGGTGGAACACTGAAGCTTTCTTT
cdr3_aa: CASSSGQGWNTEAFF

j_call: TRBJ1-2
d_call: -
v_call: TRBV6-1
clone_size: many
cdr3_nt: TGTGCCAGCAGTAAAAGGGGGGCGAACTATGGCTACACCTTC
cdr3_aa: CASSKRGANYGYTF

j_call: TRBJ1-1
d_call: TRBD1
v_call: TRBV7-9
clone_size: -
cdr3_nt: TGTGCCAGCAGCCAGGCGGACAGGGAAGCTTTCTTT
cdr3_aa: CASSQADREAFF

j_call: TRBJ1-1
d_call: -
v_call: TRBV6-2/TRBV6-3
clone_size: many
cdr3_nt: TGTGCCAGCAGTTACCCAGCTACTGAAGCTTTCTTT
cdr3_aa: CASSYPATEAFF

j_call: TRBJ2-3
d_call: -
v_call: TRBV6-5
clone_size: -
cdr3_nt: TGTGCCAGCAGTTACGGGCGGGGCCTCCGCACAGATACGCAGTATTTT
cdr3_aa: CASSYGRGLRTDTQYF

j_call: TRBJ1-6
d_call: -
v_call: TRBV7-2
clone_size: many
cdr3_nt: TGTGCCAGCAGCTTAGCTTTCGGGGGCGCCTATAATTCACCCCTCCACTTT
cdr3_aa: CASSLAFGGAYNSPLHF

j_call: TRBJ1-5
d_call: -
v_call: TRBV29-1
clone_size: -
cdr3_nt: TGCAGCGTTGAACCAGGTCCCAATCAGCCCCAGCATTTT
cdr3_aa: CSVEPGPNQPQHF

j_call: TRBJ2-1
d_call: TRBD2
v_call: TRBV7-2
clone_size: many
cdr3_nt: TGTGCCAGCAGCCTCGGAACACGGGGGGGCAATGAGCAGTTCTTC
cdr3_aa: CASSLGTRGGNEQFF

j_call: TRBJ2-1
d_call: -
v_call: TRBV29-1
clone_size: many
cdr3_nt: TGCAGCGTTGAAGGGACTAACAATGAGCAGTTCTTC
cdr3_aa: CSVEGTNNEQFF

j_call: TRBJ2-1
d_call: -
v_call: TRBV19
clone_size: -
cdr3_nt: TGTGCCAGTAGTGTACTCCCCTCCTACAGTGAGCAGTTCTTC
cdr3_aa: CASSVLPSYSEQFF

j_call: TRBJ2-7
d_call: -
v_call: TRBV5-5
clone_size: medium-sized
cdr3_nt: TGTGCCAGCAGCCCCCTACCGGGGCCGAGCTCCTACGAGCAGTACTTC
cdr3_aa: CASSPLPGPSSYEQYF

j_call: TRBJ1-2
d_call: TRBD1
v_call: TRBV29-1
clone_size: few
cdr3_nt: TGCAGCGTTGACATAGGACAGGGAGGTGGCTACACCTTC
cdr3_aa: CSVDIGQGGGYTF

j_call: TRBJ1-5
d_call: -
v_call: TRBV5-6
clone_size: many
cdr3_nt: TGTGCCAGCAGCGGGGGCGCAGGGAAGCCCCAGCATTTT
cdr3_aa: CASSGGAGKPQHF

j_call: TRBJ2-7
d_call: -
v_call: TRBV5-1
clone_size: -
cdr3_nt: TGCGCCAGCAGCTCTTCGACGGTTACCTACGAGCAGTACTTC
cdr3_aa: CASSSSTVTYEQYF

j_call: TRBJ1-2
d_call: -
v_call: TRBV29-1
clone_size: -
cdr3_nt: TGCAGCGTTGTAGGGCCCTCAGCTAACTATGGCTACACCTTC
cdr3_aa: CSVVGPSANYGYTF

j_call: TRBJ2-3
d_call: -
v_call: TRBV3-1
clone_size: -
cdr3_nt: TGTGCCAGCAGCCAAGATTGGCGACGGCGGGACCCCACAGATACGCAGTATTTT
cdr3_aa: CASSQDWRRRDPTDTQYF

j_call: TRBJ1-2
d_call: -
v_call: TRBV28
clone_size: -
cdr3_nt: TGTGCCAGCAGCCGCCCTGACAGTAACTATGGCTACACCTTC
cdr3_aa: CASSRPDSNYGYTF

j_call: TRBJ1-1
d_call: -
v_call: TRBV9
clone_size: many
cdr3_nt: TGTGCCAGCAGCGTAGGAGTGGGGAGCACTGAAGCTTTCTTT
cdr3_aa: CASSVGVGSTEAFF

j_call: TRBJ1-2
d_call: -
v_call: TRBV7-2
clone_size: -
cdr3_nt: TGCGCCAGCAGCCAAGAGGACCCGTATGGCTACACCTTC
cdr3_aa: CASSQEDPYGYTF

j_call: TRBJ1-6
d_call: TRBD1
v_call: TRBV25-1
clone_size: few
cdr3_nt: TGTGCCAGCAGTGTCGGGGCAGGGGGGCGTTCACCCCTCCACTTT
cdr3_aa: CASSVGAGGRSPLHF

j_call: TRBJ1-1
d_call: TRBD1
v_call: TRBV10-3
clone_size: -
cdr3_nt: TGTGCCAGCAGGAGACAGGGGGCGACGACTGATGCTTTCTTT
cdr3_aa: CASRRQGATTDAFF

j_call: TRBJ1-1
d_call: -
v_call: TRBV12-3/TRBV12-4
clone_size: -
cdr3_nt: TGTGCCAGCAGTTTGACACCCAACACTGAAGCTTTCTTT
cdr3_aa: CASSLTPNTEAFF

j_call: TRBJ1-1
d_call: -
v_call: TRBV29-1
clone_size: -
cdr3_nt: TGCAGCGTGGACGAGAGAGCGAACACTGAAGCTTTCTTT
cdr3_aa: CSVDERANTEAFF

j_call: TRBJ2-3
d_call: -
v_call: TRBV7-3
clone_size: -
cdr3_nt: TGTGCCAGCAGCATCACCGGGAGCACAGATACGCAGTATTTT
cdr3_aa: CASSITGSTDTQYF

j_call: TRBJ2-1
d_call: -
v_call: TRBV6-2/TRBV6-3
clone_size: many
cdr3_nt: TGTGCCAGCAGTTACGGGTGGGGTGAGAGCTCCTACAATGAGCAGTTCTTC
cdr3_aa: CASSYGWGESSYNEQFF

j_call: TRBJ2-1
d_call: TRBD2
v_call: TRBV4-3
clone_size: many
cdr3_nt: TGCGCCAGCAGCCCAACGTCGGGACTAGCCACCTACAATGAGCAGTTCTTC
cdr3_aa: CASSPTSGLATYNEQFF

j_call: TRBJ2-7
d_call: TRBD2
v_call: TRBV2
clone_size: few
cdr3_nt: TGTGCCAGCAGTGAAGGGGGCGGGGGATCCGAGCAGTACTTC
cdr3_aa: CASSEGGGGSEQYF

j_call: TRBJ2-3
d_call: TRBD2
v_call: TRBV9
clone_size: once
cdr3_nt: TGTGCCAGCAGAGGGACTAAGACAGATACGCAGTATTTT
cdr3_aa: CASRGTKTDTQYF

j_call: TRBJ2-1
d_call: TRBD2
v_call: TRBV25-1
clone_size: -
cdr3_nt: TGCGCCAGCAGTGATCTAGCGGGGGGATTAGGGGTTGAGCAGTTCTTC
cdr3_aa: CASSDLAGGLGVEQFF

j_call: TRBJ1-2
d_call: -
v_call: TRBV29-1
clone_size: -
cdr3_nt: TGCAGCGTTGCCTCGGCGGCGGCCAAGGGCGGCTACACCTTC
cdr3_aa: CSVASAAAKGGYTF

j_call: TRBJ2-1
d_call: TRBD2
v_call: TRBV27
clone_size: -
cdr3_nt: TGTGCCAGCAGTTTGACTAGCGGAGGGTCCAATGAGCAGTTCTTC
cdr3_aa: CASSLTSGGSNEQFF

j_call: TRBJ1-6
d_call: -
v_call: TRBV19
clone_size: -
cdr3_nt: TGTGCCAGTAGTATGGAACAGGGTAATTCACCCCTCCACTTT
cdr3_aa: CASSMEQGNSPLHF

j_call: TRBJ2-5
d_call: -
v_call: TRBV3-1
clone_size: few
cdr3_nt: TGTGCCAGCAGCCAAATTCAGGGGGAGGGCCAAGAGACCCAGTACTTC
cdr3_aa: CASSQIQGEGQETQYF

j_call: TRBJ1-1
d_call: TRBD1
v_call: TRBV7-9
clone_size: many
cdr3_nt: TGTGCCAGCAGCTTCTATCCGACAGGGGACACTGAAGCTTTCTTT
cdr3_aa: CASSFYPTGDTEAFF

j_call: TRBJ2-7
d_call: TRBD1
v_call: TRBV30
clone_size: many
cdr3_nt: TGTGCCGGACAGGGCAGCTACGAGCAGTACTTC
cdr3_aa: CAGQGSYEQYF

j_call: TRBJ1-1
d_call: -
v_call: TRBV27
clone_size: -
cdr3_nt: TGTGCCAGCAGTTTCAACCTGAACACTGAAGCTTTCTTT
cdr3_aa: CASSFNLNTEAFF

j_call: TRBJ2-1
d_call: -
v_call: TRBV24-1
clone_size: few
cdr3_nt: TGTGCCACCAGTGATCCTCCAGGGACGCTTAATGAGCAGTTCTTC
cdr3_aa: CATSDPPGTLNEQFF

j_call: TRBJ2-7
d_call: TRBD1
v_call: TRBV25-1
clone_size: -
cdr3_nt: TGTGCCAGCAGTGGGATGGGGACAGACATCTACGAGCAGTACTTC
cdr3_aa: CASSGMGTDIYEQYF

j_call: TRBJ1-2
d_call: -
v_call: TRBV24-1
clone_size: medium-sized
cdr3_nt: TGTGCCACCAGTTCCGGGACAACGAACTATGGCTACACCTTC
cdr3_aa: CATSSGTTNYGYTF